This T cell receptor beta chain was observed in a study of T cell changes during pregnancy in multiple sclerosis. Profiled with immunoSEQ multiplex PCR; TCRdb holds only in-frame clones, not every one. There are roughly 59,000 clones in the sample; around 93% occur only once, and 2.5% to 3.5% lies in the top ten. Germline V lookup: CDR1 MNHEY, CDR2 SMNVEV (reference sequence). The V segment lost 7 bases and the J segment 3 bases; nucleotides outside the gene matches: 3. The CDR3 contains 13 residues. The specimen comprised CD8+ T cells from peripheral blood mononuclear cells, sampled in the second trimester of pregnancy. The clonotype was recovered from a female donor with multiple sclerosis, enrolled in a pregnancy study. The chain joins TRBV27 to TRBJ1-2; 9 bases map to TRBD1. This CDR3 is CASTGQGDYGYTF. CDR3 nucleotides: TGTGCCAGCACGGGACAGGGCGACTATGGCTACACCTTC.